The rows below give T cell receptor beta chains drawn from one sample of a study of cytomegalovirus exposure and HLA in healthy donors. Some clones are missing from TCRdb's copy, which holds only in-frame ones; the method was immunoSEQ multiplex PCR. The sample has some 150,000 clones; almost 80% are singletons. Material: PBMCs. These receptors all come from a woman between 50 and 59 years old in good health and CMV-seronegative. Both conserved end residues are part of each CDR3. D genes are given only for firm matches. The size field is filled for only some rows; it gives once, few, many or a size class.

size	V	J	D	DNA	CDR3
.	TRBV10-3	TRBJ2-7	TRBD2	TGTGCCATCCGGGAGACTAGCGGGAGCGGATACGAGCAGTACTTC	CAIRETSGSGYEQYF
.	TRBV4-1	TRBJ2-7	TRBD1	TGCGCCAGCAGCCAAAGGATAGTGGTCGGGACAGGCTCCTACGAGCAGTACTTC	CASSQRIVVGTGSYEQYF
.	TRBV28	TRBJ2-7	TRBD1	TGTGCCAGCAGTTCCTGGACAGGGGGCGAAGAGCAGTACTTC	CASSSWTGGEEQYF
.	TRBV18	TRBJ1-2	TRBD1	TGTGCCAGCTCACCCCCCAGGACAGGGACAATGGGTTACACCTTC	CASSPPRTGTMGYTF
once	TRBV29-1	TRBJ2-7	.	TGCAGCGTTGAAGACCTGACCCAGGGGCCCTCTGGGTACGAGCAGTACTTC	CSVEDLTQGPSGYEQYF
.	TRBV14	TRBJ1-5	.	TGTGCCAGCAGCCACGGCGGAAGCAATCAGCCCCAGCATTTT	CASSHGGSNQPQHF
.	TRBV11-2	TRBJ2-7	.	TGTGCCAGCAGCTTCAGGCAGGATGGCGTCTACGAGCAGTACTTC	CASSFRQDGVYEQYF
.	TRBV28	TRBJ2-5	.	TGTGCCAGCAGTTTAGGAGGAGGGTTTGTACAAGAGACCCAGTACTTC	CASSLGGGFVQETQYF
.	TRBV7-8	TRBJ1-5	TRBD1	TGTGCCAGCAGCACCCTGGACAGGGGGAATCAGCCCCAGCATTTT	CASSTLDRGNQPQHF
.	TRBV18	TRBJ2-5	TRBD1	TGTGCCAGCTCACCAGAAACAGGGGGACAGGAGACCCAGTACTTC	CASSPETGGQETQYF
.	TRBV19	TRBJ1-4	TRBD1	TGTGCCAGTAGATATACAGGGGGAGATGAAAAACTGTTTTTT	CASRYTGGDEKLFF
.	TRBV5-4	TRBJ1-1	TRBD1	TGTGCCAGCAGCGACTGGACAGGCCGTGGAGCTTTCTTT	CASSDWTGRGAFF
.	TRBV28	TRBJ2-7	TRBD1	TGTGCCAGCCGACCCGCAGGGGGTATGCACGAGCAGTACTTC	CASRPAGGMHEQYF
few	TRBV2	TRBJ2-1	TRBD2	TGTGCCAGCAGTAGAACTACTAGCGGGAGTAATGAGCAGTTCTTC	CASSRTTSGSNEQFF
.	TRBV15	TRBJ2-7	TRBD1	TGTGCCACCAGCAGAGCTGGGACAGGCCTAAAACTGGTGCAGTACTTC	CATSRAGTGLKLVQYF
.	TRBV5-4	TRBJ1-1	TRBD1	TGTGCCAGCAGCTTGGCTCTGACAGGGGAAGCTTTCTTT	CASSLALTGEAFF
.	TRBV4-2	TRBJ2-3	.	TGTGCCAGCAGCCAAGAGCAGAGCGGACGCACAGATACGCAGTATTTT	CASSQEQSGRTDTQYF
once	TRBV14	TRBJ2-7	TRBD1	TGTGCCAGCAGCCAACGCGCGGGACAGGGAACCTACGAGCAGTACTTC	CASSQRAGQGTYEQYF
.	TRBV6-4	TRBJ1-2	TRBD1	TGTGCCAGCAGTGAGGTCAGGGGGCTTGGTGGCTACACCTTC	CASSEVRGLGGYTF
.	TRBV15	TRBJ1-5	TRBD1	TGTGCCACCAGCAGAGATGGAACAGGGGGAGGTCAGCCCCAGCATTTT	CATSRDGTGGGQPQHF
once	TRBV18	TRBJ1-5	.	TGTGCCAGCTCACCTTCTCAGGGGAACAGCAATCAGCCCCAGCATTTT	CASSPSQGNSNQPQHF
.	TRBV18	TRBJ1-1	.	TGTGCCAGCTCACTTTTCCCTCTTTCGACAGCGAACACTGAAGCTTTCTTT	CASSLFPLSTANTEAFF
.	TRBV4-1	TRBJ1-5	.	TGCGCCAGCAGCCAAGATCCCGCAAGAGGCGGCAATCAGCCCCAGCATTTT	CASSQDPARGGNQPQHF
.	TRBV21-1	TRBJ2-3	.	TGTGCCAGCTCCTCCGCGCGGCAGACTAGCGGGGGCACAGATACGCAGTATTTT	CASSSARQTSGGTDTQYF
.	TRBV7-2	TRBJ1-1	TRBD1	TGTGCCAGCAGCTTAGCAGGACAGGGCACTGAAGCTTTCTTT	CASSLAGQGTEAFF
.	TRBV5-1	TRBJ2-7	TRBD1	TGCGCCAGCGGTTGGGACAGAACCTACGAGCAGTACTTC	CASGWDRTYEQYF
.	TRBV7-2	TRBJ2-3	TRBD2	TGTGCCAGCAGCTTTCAGACTAGCGGAGATACGCAGTATTTT	CASSFQTSGDTQYF
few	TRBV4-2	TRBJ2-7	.	TGTGCCAGCAGCCAAGAGAGGGGGATAACTACCTACGAGCAGTACTTC	CASSQERGITTYEQYF
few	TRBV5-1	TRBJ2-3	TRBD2	TGCGCCAGCAGCTACTGGACTAGCGGGGATCTACCAGATACGCAGTATTTT	CASSYWTSGDLPDTQYF
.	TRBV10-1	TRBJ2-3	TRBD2	TGCGCCAGCAGCGGGGGGTCCACAGATACGCAGTATTTT	CASSGGSTDTQYF
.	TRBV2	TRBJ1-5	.	TGTGCCAGCAGTGGAGACAGTAATCAGCCCCAGCATTTT	CASSGDSNQPQHF
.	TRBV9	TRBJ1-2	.	TGTGCCAGCAGCCCTAGATCCGGGCAGGGTGTTAACTATGGCTACACCTTC	CASSPRSGQGVNYGYTF
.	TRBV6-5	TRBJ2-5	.	TGTGCCAGCAGTTACAACAATCCCAGGGGGACCCAGTACTTC	CASSYNNPRGTQYF
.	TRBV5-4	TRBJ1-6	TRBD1	TGTGCCAGCAGCACTGACAGGGGGATTGGGTCACCCCTCCACTTT	CASSTDRGIGSPLHF
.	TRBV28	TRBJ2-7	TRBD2	TGTGCCAGCAGCTTGGGGACTAGCGGGAGAACCTACGAGCAGTACTTC	CASSLGTSGRTYEQYF
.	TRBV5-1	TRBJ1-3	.	TGCGCCAGCAGCTCGTCGGACAGAAACACCATATATTTT	CASSSSDRNTIYF
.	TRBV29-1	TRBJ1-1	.	TGCAGCGTTCATGACAGATACACTGAAGCTTTCTTT	CSVHDRYTEAFF
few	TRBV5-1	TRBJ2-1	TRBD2	TGCGCCAGCAGCTTGGTATTGGCTAGCGGAGATTACTACAATGAGCAGTTCTTC	CASSLVLASGDYYNEQFF
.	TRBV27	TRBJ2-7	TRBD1	TGTGCCAGCAGTTTACACCTGCGACAGGGCCTATCCTACGAGCAGTACTTC	CASSLHLRQGLSYEQYF
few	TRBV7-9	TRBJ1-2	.	TGTGCCAGCAGCTTAGGACGGGGGTATGGCTACACCTTC	CASSLGRGYGYTF
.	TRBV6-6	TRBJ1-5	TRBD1	TGTGCCAGCACCGGACAGGGGAGCAATCAGCCCCAGCATTTT	CASTGQGSNQPQHF
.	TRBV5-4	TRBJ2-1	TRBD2	TGTGCCAGCAGCTTCGGGGGGGGTTCCTCCTACAATGAGCAGTTCTTC	CASSFGGGSSYNEQFF
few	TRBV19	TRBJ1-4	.	TGTGCCAGTAGTTCACAGAGCCAGAATGAAAAACTGTTTTTT	CASSSQSQNEKLFF
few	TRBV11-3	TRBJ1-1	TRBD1	TGTGCCAGCAGTCTTAAACAGGGGTCGGCTTTCTTT	CASSLKQGSAFF
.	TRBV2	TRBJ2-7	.	TGTGCCAGCAGTACCGGACTGGTAGGTACCAACGAGCAGTACTTC	CASSTGLVGTNEQYF
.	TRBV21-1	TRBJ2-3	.	TGTGCCAGCACCCGGGACTACTGTAGCACAGATACGCAGTATTTT	CASTRDYCSTDTQYF
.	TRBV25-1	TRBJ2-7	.	TGTGCCAGCAGTAATTACGGGGTTTACGAGCAGTACTTC	CASSNYGVYEQYF
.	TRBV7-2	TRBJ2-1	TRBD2	TGTGCCAGCAGCTTAGGGGGTCTAGCGGGACTCAATGAGCAGTTCTTC	CASSLGGLAGLNEQFF
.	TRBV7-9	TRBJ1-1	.	TGTGCCAGCAGCTTAGCGACGGAGTACACTGAAGCTTTCTTT	CASSLATEYTEAFF
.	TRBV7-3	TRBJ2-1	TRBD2	TGTGCCAGCAGCTTGAGAGCGGGAGTCCCCTACAATGAGCAGTTCTTC	CASSLRAGVPYNEQFF
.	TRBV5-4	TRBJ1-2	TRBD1	TGTGCCAGCAGCTTACGAGGACAGGGGGTTTCTGCGGGCTACACCTTC	CASSLRGQGVSAGYTF
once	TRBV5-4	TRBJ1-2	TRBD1	TGTGCCAGCAGCTCAAAAACAGGGGAGGACTATGGCTACACCTTC	CASSSKTGEDYGYTF
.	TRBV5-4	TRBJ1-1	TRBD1	TGTGCCAGCAGGGATAACAGGGGGCTCGACACTGAAGCTTTCTTT	CASRDNRGLDTEAFF
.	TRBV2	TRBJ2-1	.	TGTGCCAGCATCGGCCAGGGTGGCAATGAGCAGTTCTTC	CASIGQGGNEQFF
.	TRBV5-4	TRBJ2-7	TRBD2	TGTGCCAGCAGCTTGGCTAGCGGGTTCTCCTACGAGCAGTACTTC	CASSLASGFSYEQYF
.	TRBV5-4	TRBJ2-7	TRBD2	TGTGCCAGCAGACCCCTCGGGGAGAGCGGGATCTCCTACGAGCAGTACTTC	CASRPLGESGISYEQYF